In its sample, the clone carrying this T cell receptor (beta chain) was seen once. Antigen specificity is unknown. From germline, CDR1 is LNHNV and CDR2 YYDKDF (reference sequence). The trim removed 0 bases at V and 4 bases at J, leaving 1 base unmatched. The CDR3 is 14 amino acids. Clinicians diagnosed patients from clinical symptoms, serum thyroxine and TRAb, thyroid ultrasound and orbital computed tomography. The data belong to a study of T cells in Graves' hyperthyroidism and ophthalmopathy. The study's findings and limits: Most clonotypes expanded in the thyroid (above 0.001) were also present in blood.

RNA transcripts were the template for amplifying TCR beta CDR3 regions. An initial round of RT-PCR targeting the TCR CDR3 relied on the HTBI primer set. TCRdb ran MiXCR on the multiplex PCR reads and lists one entry per CDR3 protein. The data hold 550,000 to 700,000 distinct CDR3 sequences, with more than 45% observed a single time. The chain uses TRBV15 and TRBJ2-5; TRBD1 aligns across 8 bases. Material for sequencing was peripheral blood or thyroid tissue (not recorded which). The TCR comes from an adult woman with Graves' disease, either hyperthyroidism or ophthalmopathy (not recorded which). DNA of the CDR3: TGTGCCACCAGCAGAGATGGACAGGGAGAGACCCAGTACTTC. Its translation is CATSRDGQGETQYF.